Each of the 22 T cell receptor beta chains below was sequenced from the same sample in a study of CD4 T cells in relation to SARS-CoV-2 and coronaviruses. Their antigen targets remain unknown. Before the COVID-19 pandemic, during about 2010-2018, CD4+ T cells were taken from unexposed donors. Isolation of CD4+ T cells took place after about 9 days in culture. TCRdb's copy holds only in-frame clones and misses some; the assay was immunoSEQ multiplex PCR. Of about 26,000 clones listed, about 76% are singletons. The specimen was CD4+ T cells from PBMCs, cultured in vitro. The receptors originated from a human donor in good health.

J is TRBJ2-4 and V is TRBV10-3; 9 bases map to TRBD2. Germline assignment: CDR1 ENHRY and CDR2 SYGVKD. The CDR3 extends over 19 amino acids. V lost 0 bases to trimming and J lost 1 base; unmatched junction nucleotides: 10. CDR3 protein: CAISESRLADLWAKNIQYF. The DNA of the CDR3 is TGTGCCATCAGTGAGTCGCGACTAGCGGACCTCTGGGCCAAAAACATTCAGTACTTC.

The rearrangement uses TRBV2 and TRBJ2-5, with 7 bases aligning to TRBD1. The CDR3 consists of 13 residues. Germline assignment: CDR1 SNHLY and CDR2 FYNNEI. The V gene end was trimmed by 4 bases and the J gene end by 5 bases; junction bases not matched to a gene: 4. The CDR3 loop reads CASSGNRGETQYF. The CDR3 bases are TGTGCCAGCAGTGGGAACAGGGGCGAGACCCAGTACTTC.

This clone was recorded a few times. The chain couples TRBV6-1 to TRBJ1-5, with D unresolved. Germline CDR1 is MNHNS and CDR2 is SASEGT. V lost 1 base and J 5 bases, leaving 18 bases between the germline ends. The CDR3 is 17 residues long. CDR3 nucleotides: TGTGCCAGCAGTGAAGTGGACGGAACTACCTTTTATCAGCCCCAGCATTTT. Amino acids: CASSEVDGTTFYQPQHF.

The chain has TRBV6-1 and TRBJ1-5; perhaps TRBD1 as D (5 bases). V shed 3 bases and J shed 2 bases, with 14 bases lying between them. In germline, CDR1 is MNHNS, CDR2 SASEGT. CDR3 length equals 16 residues. CDR3 residues: CASSDGGGVGNQPQHF. CDR3 DNA sequence: TGTGCCAGCAGTGATGGTGGGGGAGTCGGCAATCAGCCCCAGCATTTT.

This rearrangement joins TRBV7-9 to TRBJ2-4, with D perhaps assigned TRBD1 or TRBD2 (6 bases each). This CDR3 has 17 amino acids. The germline gives CDR1 SEHNR, CDR2 FQNEAQ (reference sequence). Trimming took 4 bases from V and 3 from J, leaving 19 bases between them. DNA for the CDR3: TGTGCCAGCAGCTCCTATTTAAGGGGGGTAGGCAAAAACATTCAGTACTTC. Its translation is CASSSYLRGVGKNIQYF.

The chain employs TRBV6-2 or TRBV6-3 and TRBJ2-5, with 9 bases lining up with TRBD2. The length of the CDR3 is 16 residues. J gave up 0 bases and V 5 bases, and 7 bases lay outside the gene matches. CDR1 and CDR2 (germline): MNHEY, SVGEGT. The CDR3 spells CASSKRLAENQETQYF. The CDR3 DNA reads as TGTGCCAGCAGTAAAAGACTAGCGGAGAACCAAGAGACCCAGTACTTC.

This chain joins TRBV24-1 and TRBJ2-1, with TRBD1 matching over 12 bases. V shed 6 bases, J shed 11 bases, and the junction held 7 bases outside the gene matches. The germline CDR1 and CDR2 sequences are KGHDR and SFDVKD. The CDR3 runs 14 residues. The CDR3 here is CATSFGGDRGQQFF. CDR3 coding DNA: TGTGCCACCAGTTTCGGTGGGGACAGGGGGCAGCAGTTCTTC.

This clone was observed once. V gene TRBV7-2 combines with J gene TRBJ2-4; the D call may be TRBD1 or TRBD2 (5 bases each). Germline CDR1 reads SGHTA; CDR2 reads FQGNSA. The ends were cut back, 4 bases at V and 7 bases at J, with 17 bases in the middle. The CDR3 consists of 15 residues. CDR3 coding DNA: TGTGCCAGCAGCTCCCGCGGTGGGGGTAATAACATTCAGTACTTC. Protein: CASSSRGGGNNIQYF.

The V and J genes are TRBV4-3 and TRBJ2-2, with D possibly being TRBD1 or TRBD2 (7 bases each). This CDR3 has 16 amino acids. Germline V gives CDR1 LGHNA, CDR2 YSLEER. V was clipped by 2 bases and J by 7 bases, with 17 bases between them. CDR3 residues: CASSQRGGGQDGELFF. The CDR3 nucleotides are TGCGCCAGCAGCCAAAGGGGAGGGGGCCAGGACGGGGAGCTGTTTTTT.

This rearrangement joins TRBV4-2 to TRBJ1-6, with a possible D match to TRBD1 (6 bases). The CDR3 is 11 residues long. Between the trimmed V and J ends, which lost 7 bases and 8 bases, there was a span of 6 bases. The germline V gene has CDR1 LGHNA and CDR2 YNFKEQ. The CDR3 loop is CASKGDSPLHF. CDR3 bases: TGTGCCAGCAAGGGGGATTCACCCCTCCACTTT.

CDR3 region: CASSPIGDSEFF. Written as DNA, the CDR3 is TGTGCCAGCTCACCAATAGGAGACTCGGAGTTCTTC. This rearrangement joins TRBV18 to TRBJ2-1; no clear D gene. CDR1 KGHSH and CDR2 LQKENI come from the germline V gene. The length of the CDR3 is 12 residues. Trimming removed 2 bases at V and 14 bases at J, with 13 bases between.

The chain is built from TRBV7-9 and TRBJ1-5; D unresolved. Germline V gives CDR1 SEHNR, CDR2 FQNEAQ (reference sequence). The ends were cut back, 6 bases at V and 1 base at J, with 4 bases in the middle. The CDR3 loop spans 12 amino acids. The CDR3 bases are TGTGCCAGCAGTCCGAGCAATCAGCCCCAGCATTTT. Residues: CASSPSNQPQHF.

This clone was seen only once. The V gene is TRBV6-4, the J gene TRBJ1-1; tentative D call: TRBD1 (6 bases). CDR1 and CDR2 (germline): MRHNA, SNTAGT. The CDR3 has 13 residues. Trimming left V 6 bases short and J 1 base short, with 9 bases between. This CDR3 reads CASRVQGNTEAFF. The CDR3 nucleotides are TGTGCCAGCAGGGTACAGGGGAACACTGAAGCTTTCTTT.

This clone has a handful of counts. The J gene is TRBJ2-1, the V gene TRBV5-4, with TRBD2 as a possible D gene (6 bases). This CDR3 has 14 amino acids. The V gene lost 3 bases and the J gene lost 6 bases, with 13 bases spanning the gap. Germline V gene data show CDR1 as SGHNT and CDR2 as YYREEE (reference sequence). The CDR3 DNA follows: TGTGCCAGCAGCTCGCGACTAGTAGTCAATGAGCAGTTCTTC. Translated, it gives CASSSRLVVNEQFF.

The chain has TRBV10-3 and TRBJ2-1; 8 bases line up with TRBD2. V lost 8 bases, J lost 7 bases, and 7 bases stayed unmatched. From germline, CDR1 is ENHRY and CDR2 SYGVKD. The CDR3 extends over 13 amino acids. CDR3 in amino acids: CAIERAGANEQFF. CDR3 nucleotides: TGTGCCATCGAACGAGCGGGGGCGAATGAGCAGTTCTTC.

The chain joins TRBV4-3 to TRBJ2-3, with D uncertain. The CDR3 spans 16 residues. The V end was cut by 0 bases, the J end by 0 bases, with 10 bases between. In germline, CDR1 is LGHNA, CDR2 YSLEER. The CDR3 spells CASSQDLDTSTDTQYF. CDR3 DNA sequence: TGCGCCAGCAGCCAAGATCTCGACACTAGCACAGATACGCAGTATTTT.

The chain's CDR3 is CAISEETWGRNTEAFF. CDR3 nucleotides: TGTGCCATCAGTGAGGAGACATGGGGGCGGAACACTGAAGCTTTCTTT. The V and J genes are TRBV10-3 and TRBJ1-1, with D possibly TRBD1 on 6 matching bases. V dropped 2 bases and J dropped 1 base, with 14 bases sitting between them. Per germline, CDR1 ENHRY and CDR2 SYGVKD. The CDR3 sequence is 16 residues long.

This chain joins TRBV6-5 and TRBJ2-3, with D perhaps TRBD1 (6 bases). Germline values: CDR1 MNHEY, CDR2 SVGAGI. The CDR3 consists of 14 residues. With 6 bases removed from V and 3 bases from J, the gap between germline ends came to 13 bases. The CDR3 reads CASSRGLGTDTQYF. The CDR3, as DNA: TGTGCCAGCAGCAGGGGATTAGGTACAGATACGCAGTATTTT.

Concerning this clone: At one boundary the junction diverges from the germline segment, which might be a read error. The chain is built from TRBV7-7 and TRBJ2-1; no definite D call. The CDR3 is 16 residues long. Looked up from germline, CDR1 is SSHAT and CDR2 is FNYEAQ (reference sequence). The CDR3 coding sequence is TGTGCTAGCAGCCCCTCGGACGGTAGCTCCTACAATGAGCAGTTCTTC. Translated, it gives CASSPSDGSSYNEQFF.

The chain is built from TRBV9 and TRBJ1-3; D unclear. V lost 3 bases, J lost 0 bases, and 7 bases lay in between. The CDR3 spans 14 residues. Germline V gene lookup returns CDR1 SGDLS and CDR2 YYNGEE. The CDR3 nucleotides read TGTGCCAGCAGCGCCATAGTCTCTGGAAACACCATATATTTT. Translated: CASSAIVSGNTIYF.

CDR3 amino acids: CASSGQVEARGNSPLHF. Here the CDR3 DNA reads TGTGCCAGTAGTGGTCAGGTTGAAGCAAGAGGCAATTCACCCCTCCACTTT. The V call is TRBV19, the J call TRBJ1-6; D remains ambiguous. Germline V lookup: CDR1 LNHDA, CDR2 SQIVND (reference sequence). This CDR3 comprises 17 residues. Trimming cost V 5 bases and J 7 bases, with 21 bases left between them.

Here the CDR3 reads CASSLTGTGGSWGTEAFF. Written as DNA, the CDR3 is TGTGCCAGCAGCTTAACGGGGACAGGGGGCTCCTGGGGGACTGAAGCTTTCTTT. J is TRBJ1-1 and V is TRBV7-8; 12 bases are shared with TRBD1. CDR3 length: 18 residues. Germline assignment: CDR1 SGHVS and CDR2 FQNEAQ. V trimming: 2 bases; J trimming: 5 bases; junction bases outside the gene matches: 12.